Detailed here is one T cell receptor (beta chain). No antigen is known for it. V was cut by 11 bases and J by 3 bases, with 11 bases left in between. The germline gives CDR1 MNHEY, CDR2 SMNVEV (reference sequence). This CDR3 spans 11 amino acids. The data derive from a study of CD8+ T cells in alopecia areata. Study conclusions and caveats: Between patients, shared TCR sequences were less clear than in mice. This was possibly due in part to HLA diversity in the patient population. Clonality was higher in lesional than normal scalp, especially in alopecia totalis/universalis.

RNA was isolated and reverse transcribed to cDNA, the sequencing template. Clones were sequenced by immunoSEQ multiplex PCR, and TCRdb holds only the in-frame ones, with some missing. The table shows hundreds of thousands of clones, with roughly 69% occurring only once. The sample consisted of CD4+ T cells sorted from blood, taken at week 0. The sequence derives from a human donor with alopecia areata. The chain has TRBV27 and TRBJ2-7; possibly TRBD2 for D (6 bases). The CDR3 is CAPKEGYEQYF. CDR3 DNA sequence: TGTGCCCCCAAGGAGGGCTACGAGCAGTACTTC.